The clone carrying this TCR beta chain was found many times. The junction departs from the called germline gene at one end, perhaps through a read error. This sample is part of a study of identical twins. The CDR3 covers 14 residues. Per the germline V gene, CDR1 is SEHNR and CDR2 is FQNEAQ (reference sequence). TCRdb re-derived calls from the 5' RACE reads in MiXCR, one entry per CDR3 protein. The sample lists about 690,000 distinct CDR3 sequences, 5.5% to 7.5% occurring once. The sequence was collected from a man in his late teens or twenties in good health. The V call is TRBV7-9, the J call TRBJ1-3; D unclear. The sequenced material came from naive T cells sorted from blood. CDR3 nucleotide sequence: TGTGCCAGCAGCTTAGAGCTCGGGTTTCTGGTCTCTGATTTT. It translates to CASSLELGFLVSDF.